This T cell receptor beta chain appears in the sequencing data of a study of molecular identifiers for immune sequencing clone quantification. General study points: Spiked TCR RNA from one Jurkat cell reportedly showed up when mixed among 800,000 to 1,000,000 naive cells. Over 98% of effector molecules, yet under 1% of naive-cell molecules, were held by clones above 20 RNA copies.

About this clonotype itself: Its specificity is unknown.

Naive CD8 T cells were picked out by sorting for CD8+CD4-CCR7+CD45RA+. Each CDR3 protein gets one entry after TCRdb re-called the PCR reads with MiXCR. The top ten hold approximately 1.1% of the sample, which has 88,000 or so distinct CDR3 sequences, roughly 21% seen once. The V gene lost 6 bases and the J gene lost 5 bases, with 13 bases spanning the gap. Germline V lookup: CDR1 LNHDA, CDR2 SQIVND (reference sequence). The CDR3 spans 13 residues. This rearrangement joins TRBV19 to TRBJ1-1; TRBD1 might be the D (6 bases). The sample was naive CD8+ T cells from blood, with Jurkat cell RNA spiked in. Subset: FACS-sorted CD8+CD4-CCR7+CD45RA+ naive T cells. This receptor was taken from a human donor in good health. Some libraries in this study had Jurkat cell RNA spiked in. The DNA of the CDR3 is TGTGCCAGTAGGGATACAGGGTCTACTGAAGCTTTCTTT. As protein: CASRDTGSTEAFF. The complete variable domain, with remaining parts taken from reference TRBV19 and TRBJ1-1, reads DGGITQSPKYLFRKEGQNVTLSCEQNLNHDAMYWYRQDPGQGLRLIYYSQIVNDFQKGDIAEGYSVSREKKESFPLTVTSAQKNPTAFYLCASRDTGSTEAFFGQGTRLTVV.